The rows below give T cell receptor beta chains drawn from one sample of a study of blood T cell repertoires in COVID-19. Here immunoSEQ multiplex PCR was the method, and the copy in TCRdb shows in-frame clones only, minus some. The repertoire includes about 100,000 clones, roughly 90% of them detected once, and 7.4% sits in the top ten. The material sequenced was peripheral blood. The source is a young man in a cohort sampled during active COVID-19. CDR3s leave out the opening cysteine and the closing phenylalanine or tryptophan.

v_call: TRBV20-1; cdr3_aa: SASQNREGSPLH
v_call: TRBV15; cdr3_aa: ATSRDLREGREKLF
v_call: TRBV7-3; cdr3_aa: ASSARGEGTDTQY
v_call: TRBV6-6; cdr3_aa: ASRPHPGVNIQY
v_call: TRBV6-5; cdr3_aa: ASSYRDRAYEQY
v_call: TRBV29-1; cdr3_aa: SVKRQVTYEQY
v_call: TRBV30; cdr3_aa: AWSAGTSGGKTQY
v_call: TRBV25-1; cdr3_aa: ASSEGQVNTEAF
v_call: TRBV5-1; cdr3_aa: ASSTGQGGFGYT
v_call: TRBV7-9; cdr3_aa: ASSLPHFGGGTYNSPLH
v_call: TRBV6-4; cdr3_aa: ASSALAGFADTQY
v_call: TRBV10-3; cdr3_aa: AISEQETTNEKLF
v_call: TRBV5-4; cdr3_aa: ASSLIIIAGGRTDTQY
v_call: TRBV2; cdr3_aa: ASTVKNIQY
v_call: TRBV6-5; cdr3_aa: ASSLGQGAYEQY
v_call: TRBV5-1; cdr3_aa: ASSLGTGGYGYT
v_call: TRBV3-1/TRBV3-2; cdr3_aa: ASSQDNYQETQY
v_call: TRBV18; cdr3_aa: ASSPPVGNTGELF
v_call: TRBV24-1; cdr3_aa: ATLQFEGMGSGNTIY
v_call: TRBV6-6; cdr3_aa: ASSQEGGGEKLF
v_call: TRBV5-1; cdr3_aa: ASSLGLLRPNPQH
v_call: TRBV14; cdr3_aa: ASSVQGARNEQF
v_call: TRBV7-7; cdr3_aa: ASSLERGGTQY
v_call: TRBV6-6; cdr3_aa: AAMRGLPNSPLH
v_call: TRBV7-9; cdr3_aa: ASSLAVQGIEQF
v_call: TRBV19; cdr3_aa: ASSRPGTAYGYT